The 26 T cell receptor beta chains listed next were all sequenced from one sample in a study of T cells after yellow fever vaccination. Via MiXCR, TCRdb re-called the 5' RACE reads, giving one row per CDR3 protein. The sample consists of 550,000 or so distinct CDR3 sequences, about 19% of them appearing once. The sample here was PBMCs, taken 15 days after the yellow fever booster vaccination. The receptors shown here come from a man under 40 who received the YFV17D yellow fever vaccine.

The chain couples TRBV29-1 to TRBJ2-7; 12 bases line up with TRBD2. Germline V CDR1 and CDR2: SQVTM, ANQGSEA. The V and J ends lost 7 bases and 5 bases, in that order; junction bases with no gene match: 9. The CDR3 runs 14 residues. The DNA of the CDR3 is TGCAGCGCTACCAAACTAGCGGGAGGAAACGAGCAGTACTTC. This codes for CSATKLAGGNEQYF.

The chain joins TRBV24-1 to TRBJ2-1; the match to TRBD2 covers 11 bases. This CDR3 comprises 16 residues. Germline CDR1 reads KGHDR; CDR2 reads SFDVKD. V was clipped by 3 bases and J by 6 bases; unmatched bases: 6. DNA of the CDR3: TGTGCCACCAGTGATACTTTAGCGGGAGGGCTCAATGAGCAGTTCTTC. Its protein product is CATSDTLAGGLNEQFF.

This clonotype was recorded at least ten times. This chain joins TRBV7-9 and TRBJ2-3; D might be TRBD1 or TRBD2, each matching 5 bases. Trimming took off 1 base at V and 2 bases at J, with 16 bases between the two ends. This CDR3 has 17 amino acids. Germline assignment: CDR1 SEHNR and CDR2 FQNEAQ (reference sequence). This CDR3 reads CASSLGAGATYTDTQYF. CDR3 bases: TGTGCCAGCAGCTTAGGTGCCGGGGCGACTTACACAGATACGCAGTATTTT.

V gene TRBV29-1 combines with J gene TRBJ2-6; TRBD2 is a possible D gene (6 bases). V was pared by 7 bases and J by 2 bases, with 6 bases between. The CDR3 spans 12 residues. CDR1 and CDR2 (germline): SQVTM, ANQGSEA. Here the CDR3 DNA reads TGCAGCGGACTAGCTGGGGCCAACGTCCTGACTTTC. Protein sequence: CSGLAGANVLTF.

This clonotype appeared a few times. J is TRBJ2-1 and V is TRBV20-1; D uncertain. The CDR3 is 16 residues long. Deletions cut 0 bases from V and 0 bases from J, with 12 bases between. CDR1 is DFQATT, CDR2 SNEGSKA, per germline (reference sequence). The chain's CDR3 is CSARDQKFSSYNEQFF. In DNA form, the CDR3 reads TGCAGTGCTAGAGATCAAAAGTTCAGCTCCTACAATGAGCAGTTCTTC.

This clonotype was seen more than once but under ten times. Sequence at one end of the junction differs from germline and may be a read error. The chain recombines TRBV3-1 with TRBJ2-5; D is ambiguous. The CDR3 has 15 residues. CDR1 is LGHDT, CDR2 YNNKEL, per germline (reference sequence). This CDR3 is CASSQDYRGWETQYF. In nucleotides, the CDR3 is TGTGCTAGCAGCCAAGATTATAGAGGCTGGGAGACCCAGTACTTC.

This clonotype has more than one count but fewer than ten. This sequence joins TRBV7-9 and TRBJ2-1, with 10 nucleotides matching TRBD2. V trimming: 5 bases; J trimming: 9 bases; junction bases outside the gene matches: 13. This CDR3 is 16 amino acids long. Germline loops: CDR1 SEHNR, CDR2 FQNEAQ (reference sequence). The CDR3 protein is CASSPAGLASRFEQFF. The CDR3 DNA reads TGTGCCAGCAGCCCGGCGGGACTAGCGTCACGCTTTGAGCAGTTCTTC. Supplemented by reference TRBV7-9 and TRBJ2-1, the full variable domain reads DTGVSQNPRHKITKRGQNVTFRCDPISEHNRLYWYRQTLGQGPEFLTYFQNEAQLEKSRLLSDRFSAERPKGSFSTLEIQRTEQGDSAMYLCASSPAGLASRFEQFFGPGTRLTVL.

The V call is TRBV10-3, the J call TRBJ2-2; possible D gene TRBD1, 5 bases. This CDR3 comprises 16 residues. V lost 3 bases to trimming and J lost 2 bases, with 13 bases between them. Germline loops: CDR1 ENHRY, CDR2 SYGVKD. The CDR3 protein is CAISERTPINTGELFF. DNA for the CDR3: TGTGCCATCAGTGAACGGACACCAATTAACACCGGGGAGCTGTTTTTT.

This chain connects TRBV27 to TRBJ1-2; D is uncertain. The CDR3 covers 14 residues. V shed 7 bases and J shed 5 bases, with 17 bases lying between them. Per germline, CDR1 MNHEY and CDR2 SMNVEV (reference sequence). CDR3: CASNPSGSYYGYTF. The CDR3 DNA reads as TGTGCCAGCAACCCCTCTGGCAGCTATTATGGCTACACCTTC.

The chain employs TRBV20-1 and TRBJ2-7; 8 nucleotides line up with TRBD2. The CDR3 length is 13 residues. Germline values: CDR1 DFQATT, CDR2 SNEGSKA (reference sequence). After removal of 2 bases from V and 3 bases from J, the junction contained 3 bases not matched to a gene. The CDR3 reads CSARLAGLYEQYF. The CDR3 coding sequence is TGCAGTGCTAGACTAGCGGGCCTCTACGAGCAGTACTTC.

J is TRBJ2-7 and V is TRBV4-3, with 9 nucleotides matching TRBD2. Per the germline V gene, CDR1 is LGHNA and CDR2 is YSLEER. The CDR3 runs 15 residues. The junction had 7 bases not matched to a gene; V was cut back by 1 base and J by 6 bases. Here the CDR3 reads CASSQGDSGSPEQYF. For the CDR3, the DNA is TGCGCCAGCAGCCAAGGAGATAGCGGGAGCCCCGAGCAGTACTTC.

This clonotype was detected only a few times. The CDR3 DNA reads TGTGCCAGCAGCTTGGAATATGAGGCGAACACCGGGGAGCTGTTTTTT. Encoded protein: CASSLEYEANTGELFF. The rearrangement uses TRBV5-6 and TRBJ2-2; D is ambiguous. This CDR3 comprises 16 residues. Trimming took off 0 bases at V and 0 bases at J, with 9 bases between the two ends. Germline loops: CDR1 SGHDT, CDR2 YYEEEE.

This clonotype was counted between two and nine times. The chain couples TRBV12-3 or TRBV12-4 to TRBJ2-2; 12 bases fit TRBD1. There are 15 residues in the CDR3. V was pared by 6 bases and J by 6 bases, with 5 bases of the junction left unmatched. The CDR3 DNA sequence: TGTGCCAGCAGGTCCGGGACAGGGGGCCCCGGGGAGCTGTTTTTT. Its translation is CASRSGTGGPGELFF.

This clonotype was seen only a few times. V and J are TRBV6-5 and TRBJ2-2; D is undetermined. The ends were cut back, 0 bases at V and 7 bases at J, with 15 bases in the middle. The CDR3 contains 16 residues. Germline V gene lookup returns CDR1 MNHEY and CDR2 SVGAGI. The CDR3: CASSYSKLVPGGELFF. The CDR3 bases are TGTGCCAGCAGTTACTCGAAATTGGTACCAGGCGGGGAGCTGTTTTTT.

This chain connects TRBV7-2 to TRBJ2-5, with 7 bases identical to TRBD2. This CDR3 contains 14 residues. J was trimmed by 6 bases and V by 0 bases; bases with no gene match: 4. In germline, CDR1 is SGHTA, CDR2 FQGNSA. In DNA form, the CDR3 reads TGTGCCAGCAGCTTAGCGGGAGGGGTGAAGACCCAGTACTTC. This codes for CASSLAGGVKTQYF.

This chain connects TRBV15 to TRBJ2-7; D perhaps matches TRBD2 (5 bases). Per the germline V gene, CDR1 is LNHNV and CDR2 is YYDKDF (reference sequence). This CDR3 has 12 residues. Trimming left V 0 bases short and J 6 bases short, with 6 bases between. In DNA form, the CDR3 reads TGTGCCACCAGCAGAGAGAGGGCCGAGCAGTACTTC. Protein product: CATSRERAEQYF.

This clonotype was found once. The chain carries TRBV5-8 and TRBJ2-1; D may match TRBD1 or TRBD2 (5 bases each). Germline V gene lookup returns CDR1 SGHTS and CDR2 YDEGEE. CDR3 length equals 14 residues. Trimming took 4 bases from V and 6 from J, leaving 14 bases between them. CDR3 in amino acids: CASSPGDLCNEQFF. CDR3 nucleotide sequence: TGTGCCAGCAGCCCCGGGGACCTCTGCAATGAGCAGTTCTTC.

This clonotype showed up just a few times. The chain uses TRBV27 and TRBJ2-2; tentatively, D is TRBD2 (5 bases). The CDR3 covers 16 residues. V lost 2 bases, J lost 1 base, and 11 bases lay in between. Germline V lookup: CDR1 MNHEY, CDR2 SMNVEV (reference sequence). The CDR3 is CASSLGLAQNTGELFF. The CDR3 DNA reads as TGTGCCAGCAGTTTAGGCCTAGCCCAGAACACCGGGGAGCTGTTTTTT.

V is TRBV7-9 and J is TRBJ2-7, with D uncertain. Germline CDR1 and CDR2: SEHNR and FQNEAQ (reference sequence). This CDR3 region has 15 residues. Trimming removed 1 base from V and 5 bases from J, with 15 bases in between. CDR3: CASSLVLAGKHEQYF. In nucleotides, the CDR3 is TGTGCCAGCAGCTTAGTTTTGGCAGGAAAACACGAGCAGTACTTC.

The rearrangement joins TRBV5-4 to TRBJ1-2; tentative D call: TRBD1 (6 bases). Germline CDR1 SGHNT, CDR2 YYREEE (reference sequence). V was shortened by 5 bases and J by 2 bases, with 19 bases between the two germline ends. This CDR3 spans 16 amino acids. The CDR3 region has the DNA TGTGCCAGCAGTTCGGGTGGGGGCGCTAGGAACTATGGCTACACCTTC. Translating gives CASSSGGGARNYGYTF.

The chain has TRBV19 and TRBJ1-1; D is possibly TRBD1 (5 bases). The V and J ends lost 6 bases and 0 bases respectively, with 14 bases between them. This CDR3 has 15 amino acids. Germline assignment: CDR1 LNHDA and CDR2 SQIVND (reference sequence). DNA of the CDR3: TGTGCCAGTAGCCTGGTAATGGGACTGAACACTGAAGCTTTCTTT. It codes for CASSLVMGLNTEAFF.

The V call is TRBV25-1, the J call TRBJ2-1; D gene unclear. V was trimmed by 2 bases and J by 6 bases, leaving 8 bases between them. The CDR3 is 13 amino acids. The germline V gene has CDR1 MGHDK and CDR2 SYGVNS. CDR3 protein: CASSEPASNEQFF. CDR3 coding DNA: TGTGCCAGCAGTGAACCAGCGTCCAATGAGCAGTTCTTC. Drawing the rest from reference TRBV25-1 and TRBJ2-1, the complete variable domain is EADIYQTPRYLVIGTGKKITLECSQTMGHDKMYWYQQDPGMELHLIHYSYGVNSTEKGDLSSESTVSRIRTEHFPLTLESARPSHTSQYLCASSEPASNEQFFGPGTRLTVL.

The J gene is TRBJ2-3, the V gene TRBV7-9, with D possibly matching TRBD2 (5 bases). The CDR3 spans 15 residues. V shed 5 bases and J shed 5 bases, with 17 bases lying between them. CDR1 and CDR2 from the germline V gene are SEHNR and FQNEAQ (reference sequence). The CDR3 DNA reads TGTGCCAGCAGCCGCCGGGGTATCTTAGGAGATACGCAGTATTTT. It specifies CASSRRGILGDTQYF.

A few counts support this clonotype. The chain is built from TRBV3-1 and TRBJ2-5; D unresolved. This CDR3 is built from 14 residues. The germline CDR1 and CDR2 sequences are LGHDT and YNNKEL (reference sequence). V shed 0 bases and J shed 7 bases, with 12 bases lying between them. Here the CDR3 reads CASSQDTRLATQYF. CDR3 DNA sequence: TGTGCCAGCAGCCAAGATACCAGGTTGGCGACCCAGTACTTC.

V and J are TRBV6-5 and TRBJ2-5, with TRBD2 as a possible D gene (5 bases). V was pared by 0 bases and J by 2 bases, with 16 bases between. This CDR3 has 17 residues. The germline V gene has CDR1 MNHEY and CDR2 SVGAGI. CDR3 loop: CASSYSISPDLQETQYF. The CDR3 region has the DNA TGTGCCAGCAGTTACTCGATCAGCCCGGACTTACAAGAGACCCAGTACTTC.

This clonotype was counted only a few times. The rearrangement joins TRBV6-5 to TRBJ2-7; tentatively, D is TRBD2 (5 bases). CDR1 and CDR2 (germline): MNHEY, SVGAGI. This CDR3 contains 16 residues. Trimming cost V 0 bases and J 6 bases, with 18 bases left between them. Here the CDR3 reads CASSYSVDYLPFEQYF. The CDR3, as DNA: TGTGCCAGCAGTTACTCGGTAGACTACCTACCGTTCGAGCAGTACTTC.